This T cell receptor (beta chain) was recorded in a study of T cells in Graves' hyperthyroidism and ophthalmopathy (dated by TCRdb to the late 2010s). Regarding the complete study: Peripheral blood samples were taken at the time of initial diagnosis, prior to any treatment. To identify TCR V-J signatures that set the groups apart, the researchers used a discovery cohort of 90 to 100 patients, made up of under 50 with Graves' ophthalmopathy and some 56 with stable Graves' hyperthyroidism. Prospective prediction of ophthalmopathy was tested in an independent validation cohort consisting of fewer than 20 hyperthyroidism patients and 15 to 17 patients who later progressed to ophthalmopathy. The approximately 100 discovery patients were randomly split 7:3 into training and test sets. In addition, the study compared T-cell repertoires in thyroid tissue and in blood from roughly six Graves' hyperthyroidism patients. Following sampling, methimazole starting at 30 mg daily was given to hyperthyroidism patients, and high-dose intravenous methylprednisolone was given to ophthalmopathy patients. The paper reports TCR Vbeta CDR3 sequencing of over 120 peripheral blood samples: some 41 ophthalmopathy, roughly 74 hyperthyroidism and approximately 17 progressor patients.

The TCR beta CDR3 regions were amplified from the RNA transcripts. A first-round RT-PCR of the TCR CDR3 used the HTBI primer set with the Qiagen OneStep RT-PCR kit. Libraries were constructed in a second round of multiplex PCR, after which size selection and purification were performed. The libraries were sequenced on an Illumina HiSeq2000 using paired-end 100 bp reads. As for the authors' bioinformatics: SOAPnuke was used to process the raw data, throwing out any read that contained adapters or uncalled bases, had a mean Phred below 15, or lacked an exact constant-primer or identifier match. COPE v1.2.5 was used to merge the high-quality paired reads, and each unique nucleotide sequence was defined as a clonotype. MiTCR v1.1 was used to align the clonotypes against IMGT TRBV, TRBD and TRBJ reference segments. The analysis included only V-J combinations with a frequency above 0.0001, which together covered approximately 99% of the repertoires. A TCS score was defined as the ratio between F50 (clonal expansion) and ExV (chaos), using BLOSUM62-based TCRdist between CDR3 peptides within each V-J. Welch's t-statistics and random forest reduced roughly 530 V-J features to 13, which were used in a naive Bayes classifier (R e1071). TCRdb itself trimmed the public reads at Q25 with fastp, ran MiXCR and retained productive beta chains. Identical CDR3 protein sequences are pooled into one entry, listed with their most common genes and DNA. In this record, the V and J calls reflect TCRdb's handling and not the investigators' own analysis. For this sample the table gives roughly 500,000 distinct CDR3 sequences, of which about 16% were detected only once. The top ten clonotypes cover 29% of the sample.

Paper-wide results and their limitations: Ophthalmopathy was separated from stable hyperthyroidism by a 13 V-J signature model, with over 85% sensitivity and 81% to 83% specificity obtained in cross-validation and 80%/75% obtained in testing. No statistical method was used to set the sample size in advance, and investigators knew the group allocation. During validation, the model predicted progression to ophthalmopathy a median of approximately six months ahead of onset, with just under 71% sensitivity and almost 75% specificity. Most expanded thyroid clonotypes (frequency above 0.001) were also detected in blood, a finding suggesting that blood repertoires may reflect thyroid immune responses.

This clonotype showed up many times. What antigen it recognizes has not been identified. The input lacks base qualities; no much larger clone sits a single base away. In the ophthalmopathy patients, disease was moderately to severely active, with a Clinical Activity Score of 3 or more, a NOSPECS grade of 4 or more, and a duration of less than 3 months. The study excluded patients with uncontrolled infections, other autoimmune diseases, pregnancy or lactation. Diagnoses were based on clinical symptoms, serum thyroxine and TRAb, thyroid ultrasound and orbital computed tomography. PBMCs were isolated from approximately 10 ml of fresh peripheral blood by Ficoll-Paque density gradient centrifugation. Trizol reagent was used to extract total RNA, and RNA quality was then checked on an Agilent 2100 Bioanalyzer. Measured from the cysteine to the phenylalanine, the CDR3 is 18 residues long. CDR3 DNA only is kept here, 54 bases in frame from base 1. Trimming leaves V shorter by 4 bases and J shorter by 1 base, with the junction holding 14 bases beyond the gene matches.

This chain joins TRBV12-3 or TRBV12-4 to TRBJ1-1, with 8 bases matching TRBD1. This sequence was found in a woman aged 25 to 39 with Graves' ophthalmopathy. The specimen sequenced was blood. Here the CDR3 is given as CASSYRPETGAPNTEAFF. The DNA sequence is as follows: TGTGCCAGCAGTTACCGCCCGGAGACAGGGGCCCCGAACACTGAAGCTTTCTTT.